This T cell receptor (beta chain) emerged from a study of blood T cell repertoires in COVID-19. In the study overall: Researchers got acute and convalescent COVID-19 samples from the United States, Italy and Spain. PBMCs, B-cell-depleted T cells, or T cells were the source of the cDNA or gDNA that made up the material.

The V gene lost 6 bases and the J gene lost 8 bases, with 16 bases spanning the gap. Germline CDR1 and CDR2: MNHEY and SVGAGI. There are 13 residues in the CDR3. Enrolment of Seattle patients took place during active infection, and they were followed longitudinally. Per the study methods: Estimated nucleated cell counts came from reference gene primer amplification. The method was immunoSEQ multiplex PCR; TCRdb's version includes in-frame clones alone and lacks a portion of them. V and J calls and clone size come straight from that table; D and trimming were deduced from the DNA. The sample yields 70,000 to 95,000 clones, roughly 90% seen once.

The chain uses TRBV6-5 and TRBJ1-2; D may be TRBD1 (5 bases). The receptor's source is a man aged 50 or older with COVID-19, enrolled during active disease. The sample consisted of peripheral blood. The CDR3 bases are TGTGCCAGCAGAACACAGGAGTCGGAAGGCTACACCTTC. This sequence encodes CASRTQESEGYTF.